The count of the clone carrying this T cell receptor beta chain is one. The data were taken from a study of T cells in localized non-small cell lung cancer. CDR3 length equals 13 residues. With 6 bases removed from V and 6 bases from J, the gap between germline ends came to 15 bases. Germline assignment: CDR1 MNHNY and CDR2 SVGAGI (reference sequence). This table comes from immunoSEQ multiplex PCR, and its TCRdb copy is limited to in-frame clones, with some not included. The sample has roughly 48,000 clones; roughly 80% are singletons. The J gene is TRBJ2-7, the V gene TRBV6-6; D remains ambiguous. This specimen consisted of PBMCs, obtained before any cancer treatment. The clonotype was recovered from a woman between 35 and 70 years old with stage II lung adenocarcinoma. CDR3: CASSSPALAEQYF. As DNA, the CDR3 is TGTGCCAGCAGCTCCCCGGCGTTGGCCGAGCAGTACTTC.